The 23 T cell receptor beta chains below all came from one sample that was sequenced in a study of blood T cell repertoires in COVID-19. Method: immunoSEQ multiplex PCR; TCRdb's copy keeps in-frame clones and lacks some. This sample carries about 210,000 clones, 83% of them seen once, and the ten largest clones take about 2.7%. The specimen was peripheral blood. The receptors originated from a woman in her 40s with active or convalescent COVID-19.

J is TRBJ2-3 and V is TRBV30; D may be TRBD1 or TRBD2 (5 bases each). Germline V gene data show CDR1 as GTSNPN and CDR2 as SVGIG (reference sequence). The CDR3 sequence is 13 residues long. Trimming took off 8 bases at V and 2 bases at J, with 14 bases between the two ends. CDR3 DNA: TGTGCCGGGGGTGGTACGGTCACAGATACGCAGTATTTT. This gives the protein CAGGGTVTDTQYF.

V and J are TRBV3-1 (or the pseudogene TRBV3-2) and TRBJ1-4, with D possibly matching TRBD1 (6 bases). V was shortened by 0 bases and J by 7 bases, with 9 bases between the two germline ends. This CDR3 has 14 amino acids. CDR1 is LGHDT, CDR2 YNNKEL, per germline (reference sequence). CDR3 loop: CASSQEQGAEKLFF. CDR3 DNA sequence: TGTGCCAGCAGCCAAGAACAGGGAGCTGAAAAACTGTTTTTT.

This rearrangement joins TRBV7-8 to TRBJ2-2, with D possibly TRBD1 on 5 matching bases. Germline CDR1 is SGHVS and CDR2 is FQNEAQ. The V end lost 1 base, the J end lost 2 bases, and 11 bases lay between the germline ends. CDR3 size: 16 residues. The chain's CDR3 is CASSLEGLTNTGELFF. The CDR3 DNA follows: TGTGCCAGCAGCTTAGAGGGGTTAACTAACACCGGGGAGCTGTTTTTT.

The chain employs TRBV6-5 and TRBJ1-1; D unresolved. Trimming removed 7 bases from V and 0 bases from J, with 15 bases in between. The CDR3 runs 15 residues. CDR1 and CDR2 from the germline V gene are MNHEY and SVGAGI. As DNA, the CDR3 is TGTGCCAGCAATCGGGAGGCGTTTATGAACACTGAAGCTTTCTTT. Amino acid sequence: CASNREAFMNTEAFF.

The chain is built from TRBV5-6 and TRBJ1-2; D ambiguous. This CDR3 has 13 residues. Germline assignment: CDR1 SGHDT and CDR2 YYEEEE. V was trimmed by 0 bases and J by 4 bases, leaving 7 bases between them. The CDR3 DNA follows: TGTGCCAGCAGCTTGGGGCACCTCTATGGCTACACCTTC. It encodes CASSLGHLYGYTF.

This clone was counted only a few times. The same CDR3 also results from other DNA sequences found in this sample. The chain couples TRBV6-2 or TRBV6-3 to TRBJ1-6, with D hard to call. V lost 7 bases, J lost 6 bases, and 13 bases lay in between. The CDR3 length is 14 residues. Germline V gene lookup returns CDR1 MNHEY and CDR2 SVGEGT. The CDR3 loop reads CASTYSGVNSPLHF. CDR3 DNA sequence: TGTGCCAGCACTTATTCCGGGGTTAATTCACCCCTCCACTTT.

The rearrangement uses TRBV2 and TRBJ2-5; 7 positions match TRBD1. Germline trimming cut 4 bases from V and 1 base from J; bases unmatched to any gene: 0. This CDR3 has 13 residues. Per the germline V gene, CDR1 is SNHLY and CDR2 is FYNNEI. The chain's CDR3 is CASSAGGQETQYF. CDR3 bases: TGTGCCAGCAGTGCAGGGGGCCAAGAGACCCAGTACTTC.

This rearrangement joins TRBV5-6 to TRBJ2-5; 12 bases match TRBD1. This CDR3 is built from 14 residues. CDR1 SGHDT and CDR2 YYEEEE come from the germline V gene. Trimming removed 3 bases from V and 4 bases from J; junction bases left unmatched: 1. The CDR3 loop is CASSWDRGLETQYF. In DNA, the CDR3 is TGTGCCAGCAGCTGGGACAGGGGGCTAGAGACCCAGTACTTC.

The rearrangement links TRBV27 to TRBJ1-1, with TRBD1 matching over 8 bases. From germline, CDR1 is MNHEY and CDR2 SMNVEV (reference sequence). The ends lost 3 bases at V and 4 bases at J; junction bases unmatched: 7. The CDR3 spans 15 residues. CDR3 sequence reads: CASSFQGASPTEAFF. CDR3 nucleotides: TGTGCCAGCAGTTTCCAGGGGGCATCTCCCACTGAAGCTTTCTTT.

There are a few counts of this clone. This chain uses TRBV7-2 with TRBJ1-2; TRBD1 might be the D (5 bases). Germline values: CDR1 SGHTA, CDR2 FQGNSA. V shed 1 base and J shed 0 bases, with 9 bases lying between them. The CDR3 consists of 15 residues. The CDR3 loop is CASSLELTANYGYTF. CDR3 nucleotide sequence: TGTGCCAGCAGCTTAGAGCTGACAGCTAACTATGGCTACACCTTC.

The V gene is TRBV7-2, the J gene TRBJ2-3; TRBD1 matches 8 bases. V shed 5 bases and J 7 bases; nucleotides not matched to a gene: 17. Germline V lookup: CDR1 SGHTA, CDR2 FQGNSA. CDR3 length: 17 residues. The CDR3 spells CASSPTGVARGRNTQYF. The DNA of the CDR3 is TGTGCCAGCAGCCCCACGGGGGTCGCCAGGGGGCGAAATACGCAGTATTTT.

The rearrangement links TRBV4-1 to TRBJ1-5; no clear D gene. This CDR3 is 16 amino acids long. Trimming stripped 1 base from V and 6 bases from J, with 16 bases between. Per germline, CDR1 MGHRA and CDR2 YSYEKL. In DNA, the CDR3 is TGCGCCAGCAGCCAAGGAAGCCTCCAAGAGGGTCAGCCCCAGCATTTT. Translation: CASSQGSLQEGQPQHF.

V is TRBV3-1 (or the pseudogene TRBV3-2) and J is TRBJ2-5; 15 bases are a match to TRBD2. The length of the CDR3 is 17 residues. The V gene end was trimmed by 4 bases and the J gene end by 4 bases; junction bases not matched to a gene: 7. Germline V gene data show CDR1 as LGHDT and CDR2 as YNNKEL (reference sequence). The CDR3 reads CASSRGLAGGNVETQYF. The CDR3 DNA reads TGTGCCAGCAGCCGCGGACTAGCGGGGGGGAACGTAGAGACCCAGTACTTC.

The chain recombines TRBV5-4 with TRBJ1-2, with D possibly TRBD1 on 5 matching bases. This CDR3 is 15 amino acids long. Trimming removed 0 bases from V and 4 bases from J, with 13 bases in between. Germline V lookup: CDR1 SGHNT, CDR2 YYREEE (reference sequence). The CDR3 DNA reads as TGTGCCAGCAGCTTGGATCAGGGATTGAGCTATGGCTACACCTTC. Its translation: CASSLDQGLSYGYTF. Together with reference TRBV5-4 and TRBJ1-2, the CDR3 gives the full variable domain: ETGVTQSPTHLIKTRGQQVTLRCSSQSGHNTVSWYQQALGQGPQFIFQYYREEENGRGNFPPRFSGLQFPNYSSELNVNALELDDSALYLCASSLDQGLSYGYTFGSGTRLTVV.

This chain uses TRBV4-2 with TRBJ1-1; D is unclear. This CDR3 is 15 amino acids long. Germline values: CDR1 LGHNA, CDR2 YNFKEQ. Trimming stripped 0 bases from V and 0 bases from J, with 8 bases between. The CDR3 DNA reads TGTGCCAGCAGCCAAGATCTTGCGATGAACACTGAAGCTTTCTTT. Protein sequence: CASSQDLAMNTEAFF.

The genes are TRBV10-3 and TRBJ2-5; D may be TRBD1 (5 bases). This CDR3 spans 17 amino acids. Germline CDR1 ENHRY, CDR2 SYGVKD. With 0 bases removed from V and 0 bases from J, the gap between germline ends came to 14 bases. The CDR3 here is CAISESVAGPNQETQYF. The CDR3 DNA reads TGTGCCATCAGTGAGTCGGTGGCAGGGCCAAACCAAGAGACCCAGTACTTC.

The chain employs TRBV6-4 and TRBJ2-3; D perhaps matches TRBD1 (5 bases). CDR1 and CDR2 (germline): MRHNA, SNTAGT. Between the trimmed V and J ends, which lost 5 bases and 3 bases, there was a span of 12 bases. CDR3 length: 14 residues. The CDR3 here is CASSRRPGTDTQYF. As DNA, the CDR3 is TGTGCCAGCAGTCGCCGCCCAGGGACAGATACGCAGTATTTT.

The chain employs TRBV28 and TRBJ2-2; the D gene is possibly TRBD1 (5 bases). CDR3 size: 15 residues. From germline, CDR1 is MDHEN and CDR2 SYDVKM. Trimming removed 7 bases from V and 4 bases from J, with 16 bases in between. The CDR3 coding sequence is TGTGCCAGCACCTCCTCTGGGGCGATCACCGGGGAGCTGTTTTTT. Its translation is CASTSSGAITGELFF.

The V call is TRBV4-2, the J call TRBJ2-3; 8 bases agree with TRBD2. The CDR3 contains 14 residues. CDR1 and CDR2 (germline): LGHNA, YNFKEQ. With 6 bases clipped from V and 4 bases from J, the junction kept 6 bases outside the gene matches. The CDR3 nucleotides are TGTGCCAGCAGACGGGAGGGGTTCGCAGATACGCAGTATTTT. Translating gives CASRREGFADTQYF.

The gene calls are TRBV30 and TRBJ2-1; D possibly corresponds to TRBD2 (5 bases). Between the trimmed V and J ends, which lost 5 bases and 6 bases, there was a span of 8 bases. Looked up from germline, CDR1 is GTSNPN and CDR2 is SVGIG (reference sequence). The length of the CDR3 is 11 residues. The CDR3 region is CAWDYSNEQFF. The CDR3 bases are TGTGCCTGGGACTACTCCAATGAGCAGTTCTTC.

This clone is a singleton in its sample. This CDR3 reads CASSIDRGGLTEAFF. Written as DNA, the CDR3 is TGTGCCAGCAGCATCGACAGGGGTGGGCTCACTGAAGCTTTCTTT. The chain recombines TRBV7-9 with TRBJ1-1; 8 bases match TRBD1. The CDR3 contains 15 residues. The trim removed 5 bases at V and 4 bases at J, leaving 9 bases unmatched. Germline lookup yields CDR1 SEHNR and CDR2 FQNEAQ (reference sequence).

This clone was found once. The chain is built from TRBV18 and TRBJ1-4; 8 bases map to TRBD1. The CDR3 has 13 amino acids. V was clipped by 8 bases and J by 6 bases; unmatched bases: 5. CDR1 and CDR2 from the germline V gene are KGHSH and LQKENI. CDR3 loop: CASHGQGDEKLFF. The CDR3 bases are TGTGCCAGCCACGGACAGGGAGATGAAAAACTGTTTTTT. Looking up the rest from reference TRBV18 and TRBJ1-4 gives the full variable domain: NAGVMQNPRHLVRRRGQEARLRCSPMKGHSHVYWYRQLPEEGLKFMVYLQKENIIDESGMPKERFSAEFPKEGPSILRIQQVVRGDSAAYFCASHGQGDEKLFFGSGTQLSVL.

The chain links TRBV11-2 to TRBJ1-5, with D perhaps matching TRBD1 (5 bases). This CDR3 spans 15 amino acids. V gave up 1 base and J gave up 1 base, with 8 bases separating them. Germline CDR1 reads SGHAT; CDR2 reads FQNNGV. CDR3 sequence reads: CASSLGKGSNQPQHF. CDR3 sequence (DNA): TGTGCCAGCAGCTTAGGCAAGGGGAGCAATCAGCCCCAGCATTTT.